The 10 T cell receptor beta chains in this list originate from one sample, sequenced in a study of beta chain features in type 1 diabetes. No antigen has been assigned to these receptors. Study-wide points: Type 1 diabetes patients showed a moderate but significant shortening of TCRB CDR3s in all four CD4+ subsets.

All of the isolated RNA was reverse transcribed, so expressed TCRB transcripts were sequenced. Profiling relied on immunoSEQ multiplex PCR, and the TCRdb table lists in-frame clones only, not all of them. The data show 600,000 to 700,000 clones, approximately 13% seen once. The sequenced sample was naive CD4+ T cells from blood. The receptors stem from a man aged 25-45 years with type 1 diabetes.

This clone was observed a few times. The J gene is TRBJ1-2, the V gene TRBV30; 7 positions agree with TRBD1. The ends lost 5 bases at V and 4 bases at J; junction bases unmatched: 4. In germline, CDR1 is GTSNPN, CDR2 SVGIG (reference sequence). CDR3 length equals 12 residues. Here the CDR3 reads CAWSDRTYGYTF. The DNA of the CDR3 is TGTGCCTGGTCGGACAGGACCTATGGCTACACCTTC.

The chain couples TRBV10-3 to TRBJ2-3; TRBD2 agrees at 8 bases. CDR1 ENHRY and CDR2 SYGVKD come from the germline V gene. With V trimmed by 10 bases and J by 9 bases, 18 bases remained unmatched. The CDR3 covers 15 residues. CDR3 loop: CATLIAGTHIETQYF. CDR3 DNA: TGTGCCACCTTGATAGCGGGGACCCATATTGAGACGCAGTATTTT.

This clone was seen a handful of times. The rearrangement uses TRBV5-1 and TRBJ1-1; 7 positions agree with TRBD1. The CDR3 runs 15 residues. The V gene end was trimmed by 0 bases and the J gene end by 5 bases; junction bases not matched to a gene: 7. Germline V gene lookup returns CDR1 SGHRS and CDR2 YFSETQ. CDR3 residues: CASSLEARGATEAFF. The CDR3, as DNA: TGCGCCAGCAGCTTGGAGGCCAGGGGGGCGACTGAAGCTTTCTTT.

This clone was observed a handful of times. This chain joins TRBV5-6 and TRBJ1-1, with 8 positions matching TRBD1. The trim removed 2 bases at V and 2 bases at J, leaving 11 bases unmatched. The CDR3 has 17 amino acids. Germline V gene lookup returns CDR1 SGHDT and CDR2 YYEEEE. The CDR3 protein is CASSFFSGGLSNTEAFF. In nucleotides, the CDR3 is TGTGCCAGCAGCTTCTTTTCAGGGGGCCTGAGTAACACTGAAGCTTTCTTT.

This clone turned up a few times. CDR3 bases: TGTGCCAGCAGCGTAACCGGGGGCGGGACCGGGGAGCTGTTTTTT. Translated, it gives CASSVTGGGTGELFF. This chain joins TRBV9 and TRBJ2-2; perhaps D is TRBD1 or TRBD2 (6 bases each). Germline assignment: CDR1 SGDLS and CDR2 YYNGEE. The CDR3 covers 15 residues. Trimming shortened V by 1 base and J by 5 bases, and 12 bases separated the two germline ends.

Regarding this clone: Distinct nucleotide sequences in the sample also encode this CDR3. The chain is built from TRBV7-9 and TRBJ2-5, with D hard to call. The CDR3 is made up of 12 amino acids. Trimming left V 0 bases short and J 5 bases short, with 4 bases between. CDR1 and CDR2 from the germline V gene are SEHNR and FQNEAQ (reference sequence). The CDR3 coding sequence is TGTGCCAGCAGCTTAGCGGAGGAGACCCAGTACTTC. Its translation is CASSLAEETQYF.

This clone has a handful of counts. The chain is built from TRBV7-9 and TRBJ2-6; 9 bases align to TRBD2. This CDR3 region has 18 residues. Germline V gives CDR1 SEHNR, CDR2 FQNEAQ (reference sequence). V lost 6 bases to trimming and J lost 2 bases; unmatched junction nucleotides: 11. In nucleotides, the CDR3 is TGTGCCAGCAGGAAGGGCTCTAGCGGGGAGGCTGGGGCCAACGTCCTGACTTTC. It yields the protein CASRKGSSGEAGANVLTF.

The chain uses TRBV4-3 and TRBJ1-4; D remains unclear. CDR3 size: 14 residues. V was pared by 0 bases and J by 4 bases, with 6 bases between. Germline V lookup: CDR1 LGHNA, CDR2 YSLEER. CDR3: CASSQEPGNEKLFF. In DNA, the CDR3 is TGCGCCAGCAGCCAAGAGCCCGGTAATGAAAAACTGTTTTTT.

This clone turned up a few times. This rearrangement joins TRBV10-3 to TRBJ2-3, with 7 positions matching TRBD2. V shed 7 bases, J shed 0 bases, and the junction held 4 bases outside the gene matches. The CDR3 consists of 14 residues. Germline V lookup: CDR1 ENHRY, CDR2 SYGVKD. The CDR3 DNA follows: TGTGCCATCACCGCGGGGGTTAGCACAGATACGCAGTATTTT. This sequence encodes CAITAGVSTDTQYF.

The rearrangement uses TRBV5-4 and TRBJ1-4; 7 nucleotides line up with TRBD1. The CDR3 extends over 14 amino acids. Unmatched junction bases numbered 5, after V lost 6 bases and J lost 3 bases. The germline CDR1 and CDR2 sequences are SGHNT and YYREEE (reference sequence). The CDR3 nucleotides read TGTGCCAGCAAGGAGGGACAGTCTAATGAAAAACTGTTTTTT. It translates to CASKEGQSNEKLFF.